These 2 T cell receptor beta chains share one sample of origin, sequenced in a study of blood T cell repertoires in COVID-19. Some clones are missing from TCRdb's copy, which holds only in-frame ones; the method was immunoSEQ multiplex PCR. The data contain roughly 150,000 clones, approximately 87% of them singletons. The sequencing input was peripheral blood. The receptors were gathered from an older woman with COVID-19, enrolled during active disease.

This clone was seen repeatedly, ten times or more. The V and J genes are TRBV11-2 and TRBJ1-6; D remains unclear. CDR1 is SGHAT, CDR2 FQNNGV, per germline. CDR3 length equals 12 residues. V lost 4 bases, J lost 6 bases, and 4 bases lay in between. CDR3 DNA sequence: TGTGCCAGCAGCTATATTAATTCACCCCTCCACTTT. The encoded protein is CASSYINSPLHF.

In DNA, the CDR3 is TGTGCCAGCAGATCCACTAACTACGAGCAGTACTTC. Translation gives CASRSTNYEQYF. The rearrangement joins TRBV28 to TRBJ2-7, with D unclear. Germline-derived CDR1 and CDR2 are MDHEN and SYDVKM. The CDR3 is 12 residues long. Between the trimmed V and J ends, which lost 6 bases and 3 bases, there was a span of 9 bases.